These 17 T cell receptor beta chains share one sample of origin, sequenced in a study of graft-versus-host responses after intestinal transplantation. Tissue from the graft was processed to free its intraepithelial and lamina propria lymphocytes. The protocol was immunoSEQ multiplex PCR, while the TCRdb copy is restricted to in-frame clones and leaves out a portion. The table lists about 17,000 clones, almost 80% of them singletons, with about 8% in the top ten. The specimen was ileum tissue, collected around 470 days after intestinal transplant. The receptors here all came from a human patient who received an intestinal transplant, so some T cells may come from the graft donor.

This clone showed up just a few times. The chain is built from TRBV5-1 and TRBJ1-4, with 7 bases lining up with TRBD1. V lost 3 bases to trimming and J lost 2 bases; unmatched junction nucleotides: 10. Germline V gene sequence: CDR1 SGHRS, CDR2 YFSETQ. CDR3 length: 17 residues. The CDR3 sequence: CASSYGQVGNTNEKLFF. In DNA form, the CDR3 reads TGCGCCAGCAGCTACGGACAGGTGGGAAACACTAATGAAAAACTGTTTTTT.

The chain uses TRBV18 and TRBJ1-3; 7 positions agree with TRBD1. This CDR3 spans 15 amino acids. Germline V gene lookup returns CDR1 KGHSH and CDR2 LQKENI. V was clipped by 3 bases and J by 2 bases; unmatched bases: 4. CDR3 protein: CASSPPGTAGNTIYF. The CDR3 nucleotides read TGTGCCAGCTCACCCCCCGGGACAGCTGGAAACACCATATATTTT. Supplemented by reference TRBV18 and TRBJ1-3, the full variable domain reads NAGVMQNPRHLVRRRGQEARLRCSPMKGHSHVYWYRQLPEEGLKFMVYLQKENIIDESGMPKERFSAEFPKEGPSILRIQQVVRGDSAAYFCASSPPGTAGNTIYFGEGSWLTVV.

Concerning this clone: This sample includes further DNA sequences coding for the same CDR3. The chain is built from TRBV10-2 and TRBJ1-1; D is perhaps TRBD1 (5 bases). The CDR3 consists of 13 residues. V lost 5 bases and J 3 bases, leaving 10 bases between the germline ends. Germline CDR1 WSHSY, CDR2 SAAADI. The chain's CDR3 is CASSRGADTEAFF. In DNA form, the CDR3 reads TGCGCCAGCAGTAGAGGGGCAGACACTGAAGCTTTCTTT.

This clone has only a few counts. The chain employs TRBV5-5 and TRBJ2-7; TRBD2 matches at 8 bases. The CDR3 has 15 residues. Trimming at V came to 6 bases and at J to 7 bases, leaving 15 bases not matched to a gene. Per the germline V gene, CDR1 is SGHKS and CDR2 is YYEKEE (reference sequence). The CDR3 loop is CASTPYGAGEGEQYF. CDR3 DNA sequence: TGTGCCAGCACCCCCTACGGAGCGGGAGAAGGAGAGCAGTACTTC.

This clone has just a few counts. At the DNA level, this CDR3 is encoded by other sequences in the same sample as well. This chain links TRBV10-2 with TRBJ2-7; 9 nucleotides line up with TRBD2. The CDR3 runs to 14 residues. CDR1 is WSHSY, CDR2 SAAADI, per germline. Trimming removed 2 bases from V and 1 base from J; junction bases left unmatched: 0. The CDR3 sequence: CASSEAGGSYEQYF. The CDR3 nucleotides are TGCGCCAGCAGTGAGGCGGGGGGGTCCTACGAGCAGTACTTC.

The chain couples TRBV11-2 to TRBJ2-7; 8 bases match TRBD1. The germline gives CDR1 SGHAT, CDR2 FQNNGV. This CDR3 is 13 amino acids long. V lost 5 bases and J lost 6; bases outside the gene matches: 6. CDR3 loop: CASSLGQGGEQYF. The DNA of the CDR3 is TGTGCCAGCAGCCTAGGACAGGGCGGCGAGCAGTACTTC.

This clone was seen more than once but under ten times. J is TRBJ2-4 and V is TRBV5-4; D possibly corresponds to TRBD2 (6 bases). CDR1 and CDR2 from the germline V gene are SGHNT and YYREEE (reference sequence). V lost 0 bases, J lost 9 bases, and 13 bases lay in between. This CDR3 contains 14 residues. CDR3 residues: CASSLEGPGSIQYF. CDR3 nucleotides: TGTGCCAGCAGCTTGGAGGGCCCCGGGAGCATTCAGTACTTC. Full variable domain (rest looked up from reference TRBV5-4 and TRBJ2-4): ETGVTQSPTHLIKTRGQQVTLRCSSQSGHNTVSWYQQALGQGPQFIFQYYREEENGRGNFPPRFSGLQFPNYSSELNVNALELDDSALYLCASSLEGPGSIQYFGAGTRLSVL.

The chain combines TRBV2 with TRBJ1-4; possible D gene TRBD1, 6 bases. Germline lookup yields CDR1 SNHLY and CDR2 FYNNEI. The CDR3 is 14 residues long. The V end was cut by 6 bases, the J end by 0 bases, with 8 bases between. The CDR3 loop reads CASRDRPTNEKLFF. CDR3 DNA sequence: TGTGCCAGCAGAGACAGGCCAACTAATGAAAAACTGTTTTTT.

In its sample, this clone was seen a few times. V and J are TRBV7-2 and TRBJ1-1, with D maybe TRBD1 (5 bases). V was pared by 5 bases and J by 3 bases, with 10 bases between. Per germline, CDR1 SGHTA and CDR2 FQGNSA. This CDR3 contains 13 residues. The CDR3 region has the DNA TGTGCCAGCAGCCGAGGGGTGGACACTGAAGCTTTCTTT. Translating gives CASSRGVDTEAFF.

The rearrangement uses TRBV9 and TRBJ2-6; TRBD1 agrees at 8 bases. This CDR3 spans 17 amino acids. The V gene's germline CDR1 is SGDLS and CDR2 YYNGEE. Germline trimming cut 0 bases from V and 1 base from J; bases unmatched to any gene: 3. The CDR3 loop is CASSVAQGGSGANVLTF. CDR3 nucleotides: TGTGCCAGCAGCGTAGCACAGGGGGGATCTGGGGCCAACGTCCTGACTTTC. Variable domain in full (rest from reference TRBV9 and TRBJ2-6): DSGVTQTPKHLITATGQRVTLRCSPRSGDLSVYWYQQSLDQGLQFLIQYYNGEERAKGNILERFSAQQFPDLHSELNLSSLELGDSALYFCASSVAQGGSGANVLTFGAGSRLTVL.

This chain joins TRBV14 and TRBJ2-7; D not certain. The CDR3 runs 14 residues. Deletions cut 4 bases from V and 4 bases from J, with 14 bases between. The germline V gene has CDR1 SGHDN and CDR2 FVKESK. CDR3 loop: CASSRNPAGYEQYF. In DNA form, the CDR3 reads TGTGCCAGCAGCCGAAACCCAGCTGGGTACGAGCAGTACTTC. The full variable domain, in which reference TRBV14 and TRBJ2-7 provide the parts outside the CDR3, is EAGVTQFPSHSVIEKGQTVTLRCDPISGHDNLYWYRRVMGKEIKFLLHFVKESKQDESGMPNNRFLAERTGGTYSTLKVQPAELEDSGVYFCASSRNPAGYEQYFGPGTRLTVT.

This clone is large by share. CDR3: CASSDGTNAGYTF. CDR3 DNA sequence: TGTGCCAGCAGTGACGGGACAAATGCCGGCTACACCTTC. The J gene is TRBJ1-2, the V gene TRBV2; TRBD1 might be the D (6 bases). The CDR3 is 13 amino acids. Deletions cut 3 bases from V and 8 bases from J, with 13 bases between. CDR1 is SNHLY, CDR2 FYNNEI, per germline. The full variable domain, its missing parts supplied by reference TRBV2 and TRBJ1-2, is EPEVTQTPSHQVTQMGQEVILRCVPISNHLYFYWYRQILGQKVEFLVSFYNNEISEKSEIFDDQFSVERPDGSNFTLKIRSTKLEDSAMYFCASSDGTNAGYTFGSGTRLTVV.

CDR3 nucleotide sequence: TGTGCCAGCAGCTCCCCTAGCTCCTACAATGAGCAGTTCTTC. This encodes CASSSPSSYNEQFF. This chain joins TRBV7-2 and TRBJ2-1, with D unresolved. Trimming shortened V by 4 bases and J by 0 bases, and 7 bases separated the two germline ends. The CDR3 extends over 14 amino acids. CDR1 and CDR2 (germline): SGHTA, FQGNSA.

The chain is built from TRBV7-9 and TRBJ2-5; D tentatively reads TRBD1 or TRBD2 (6 bases each). The DNA matches TRBJ2-7 better at its end, which makes the J call doubtful. CDR1 SEHNR and CDR2 FQNEAQ come from the germline V gene (reference sequence). The CDR3 spans 15 residues. CDR3 sequence reads: CASSYREVGSYEQYF. CDR3 nucleotide sequence: TGTGCCAGCAGCTACAGGGAGGTGGGCTCCTACGAGCAGTACTTC.

J is TRBJ1-5 and V is TRBV5-6, with D hard to call. Germline CDR1 is SGHDT and CDR2 is YYEEEE. The CDR3 contains 13 residues. The V gene lost 1 base and the J gene lost 5 bases, with 7 bases spanning the gap. CDR3 loop: CASSLSRDQPQHF. In DNA, the CDR3 is TGTGCCAGCAGCTTGTCTAGGGATCAGCCCCAGCATTTT. Drawing the rest from reference TRBV5-6 and TRBJ1-5, the complete variable domain is DAGVTQSPTHLIKTRGQQVTLRCSPKSGHDTVSWYQQALGQGPQFIFQYYEEEERQRGNFPDRFSGHQFPNYSSELNVNALLLGDSALYLCASSLSRDQPQHFGDGTRLSIL.

The chain is built from TRBV5-7 and TRBJ1-1; 7 nucleotides match TRBD1. TRBV5-7 is annotated as an ORF whose role is uncertain. J was trimmed by 10 bases and V by 7 bases; bases with no gene match: 19. The CDR3 covers 15 residues. In DNA, the CDR3 is TGTGCCAGCGGAACAGGGGAGAGGGAGCCCCGGGGAGCTTTCTTT. Its translation is CASGTGEREPRGAFF.

V gene TRBV7-9 combines with J gene TRBJ2-5; D is perhaps TRBD2 (5 bases). Germline V gene lookup returns CDR1 SEHNR and CDR2 FQNEAQ (reference sequence). The ends were cut back, 5 bases at V and 2 bases at J, with 18 bases in the middle. The CDR3 covers 16 residues. DNA of the CDR3: TGTGCCAGCAGCCCCCGTAGGGCGGGTCTACAAGAGACCCAGTACTTC. Its protein is CASSPRRAGLQETQYF.